The clone carrying this T cell receptor beta chain occurred once. As yet, its antigen is unknown. The data originate from a study of siplizumab effects on memory and regulatory T cells. Study observations and caveats: Tregs that proliferated in siplizumab cultures did not have their suppressive function confirmed. It seemed that naive T cells were more diverse than memory cells and were major contributors to the alloresponse. Solely a minor proportion of alloreactive clones could be assigned to unstimulated subsets.

TCRdb's table, derived via immunoSEQ multiplex PCR, lists solely in-frame clones and lacks some. The sample has some 63,000 clones; approximately 96% are singletons. Unstimulated naive, memory, effector memory and TEMRA subsets underwent sequencing in a few donor pairs. Germline V lookup: CDR1 MDHEN, CDR2 SYDVKM. The V end lost 2 bases, the J end lost 8 bases, and 10 bases lay between the germline ends. This CDR3 spans 13 amino acids. The sequence came from a human donor in good health. The chain joins TRBV28 to TRBJ2-1, with D maybe TRBD2 (5 bases). The source material was naive CD8+ T cells sorted from blood. CDR3 DNA sequence: TGTGCCAGCAGTTTAAGTTCGGGGTATGAGCAGTTCTTC. Translated: CASSLSSGYEQFF.